This TCR beta chain was sequenced for a study of shared clonotypes between healthy human individuals. About the study: With ages of 18 to 49, the donors were two women and three men.

Germline V gives CDR1 MDHEN, CDR2 SYDVKM. This CDR3 contains 15 residues. V lost 6 bases, J lost 4 bases, and 18 bases lay in between. Some clones are missing from TCRdb's copy, which holds only in-frame ones; the method was immunoSEQ multiplex PCR. The data show over 700,000 clones, around 70% seen once. This clonotype originated in a woman aged 30 to 39 in good health. Sequencing was performed on memory CD4+ T cells sorted from blood. The subset here: CD45RA-negative fraction. This rearrangement joins TRBV28 to TRBJ1-2; no clear D. CDR3 nucleotide sequence: TGTGCCAGCAGCACATCCGGACGTAACGTCTATGGCTACACCTTC. It specifies CASSTSGRNVYGYTF.